The rows below give T cell receptor beta chains drawn from one sample of a study of beta chain features in type 1 diabetes. Libraries were prepared by immunoSEQ multiplex PCR; TCRdb keeps only in-frame clonotypes and omits some of them. The profile shows 41,000 or so clones, 66% of them singletons. What was sequenced was Tregs from blood. The source of these receptors is a man between 25 and 39 years old with type 1 diabetes. Some clones in this sample may be carry-over from other donors' samples. The CDR3 runs from the conserved cysteine through the conserved F or W. The D gene is left open where the match is weak. Rows may omit the clone size; those that give it use once, few, many or a size class.

v_gene,abundance,j_gene,d_gene,CDR3aa,CDR3nt
TRBV13,.,TRBJ2-7,TRBD2,CASTLRGATYEQYF,TGTGCCAGCACCCTGCGGGGGGCTACCTACGAGCAGTACTTC
TRBV7-2,once,TRBJ1-6,.,CASSLGGPYNSPLHF,TGTGCCAGCAGCTTAGGGGGCCCCTATAATTCACCCCTCCACTTT
TRBV11-3,.,TRBJ2-1,TRBD1,CASSLSTGTDLVF,TGTGCCAGCAGCTTGTCGACCGGGACAGATCTGGTCTTC
TRBV19,.,TRBJ2-3,.,CASRRDSTPPDTQYF,TGTGCCAGTAGACGGGACTCGACCCCCCCAGATACGCAGTATTTT
TRBV6-5,few,TRBJ1-1,.,CASSGRAYTEAFF,TGTGCCAGCAGTGGGAGGGCCTACACTGAAGCTTTCTTT
TRBV6-5,.,TRBJ2-2,.,CASSRGGAEELFF,TGTGCCAGCAGTAGGGGGGGGGCTGAGGAGCTGTTTTTT
TRBV6-5,.,TRBJ1-2,TRBD1,CATGLTGGDGYTF,TGTGCCACCGGCTTAACAGGGGGAGATGGCTACACCTTC
TRBV21-1,.,TRBJ1-6,.,CASSIVDRVNSPLHF,TGTGCCAGCAGCATCGTCGACAGGGTTAATTCACCCCTCCACTTT
TRBV6-6,once,TRBJ2-6,.,CASSSSRGSGANVLTF,TGTGCCAGCAGTTCGTCGAGAGGCTCTGGGGCCAACGTCCTGACTTTC
TRBV2,few,TRBJ1-2,TRBD1,CASRTGMDYGYTF,TGTGCCAGTAGGACAGGGATGGACTATGGCTACACCTTC
TRBV5-1,.,TRBJ2-5,TRBD1,CASRSGTGARETQYF,TGCGCCAGCAGATCCGGGACAGGGGCGAGGGAGACCCAGTACTTC
TRBV7-3,.,TRBJ2-7,TRBD1,CASSLTTGSEQYF,TGTGCCAGCAGCTTAACGACAGGGAGCGAGCAGTACTTC
TRBV11-1,.,TRBJ2-5,.,CASSLASAGTQYF,TGTGCCAGCAGCTTAGCATCGGCGGGGACCCAGTACTTC
TRBV27,.,TRBJ2-6,TRBD1,CASTLGTGGANVLTF,TGTGCCAGCACCTTAGGGACAGGTGGGGCCAACGTCCTGACTTTC
TRBV6-6,.,TRBJ2-3,TRBD2,CASSSGLAGSTDTQYF,TGTGCCAGCAGTTCCGGACTAGCGGGGAGCACAGATACGCAGTATTTT
TRBV4-3,.,TRBJ2-5,TRBD2,CASSQGLAGGQETQYF,TGCGCCAGCAGCCAAGGGCTAGCGGGGGGTCAAGAGACCCAGTACTTC
TRBV2,.,TRBJ1-5,.,CASGDSYWQPQHF,TGTGCCAGCGGGGACTCCTACTGGCAGCCCCAGCATTTT
TRBV7-2,.,TRBJ2-7,.,CASSLEPAYEQYF,TGTGCCAGCAGCTTAGAACCGGCCTACGAGCAGTACTTC
TRBV2,.,TRBJ2-3,.,CASSETSTDTQYF,TGTGCCAGCTCAGAGACTAGCACAGATACGCAGTATTTT
TRBV2,few,TRBJ2-3,TRBD2,CASSVGLAGGTDTQYF,TGTGCCAGCAGTGTCGGGCTAGCGGGGGGCACAGATACGCAGTATTTT
TRBV9,.,TRBJ2-7,TRBD2,CASSAGVSGGARTYEQYF,TGTGCCAGCAGCGCCGGGGTTAGCGGGGGTGCCAGGACCTACGAGCAGTACTTC
TRBV30,.,TRBJ2-1,.,CAWSDRGGEQFF,TGTGCCTGGTCGGATCGAGGCGGTGAGCAGTTCTTC
TRBV6-6,few,TRBJ2-7,.,CASSFAPQATEQYF,TGTGCCAGCAGTTTTGCCCCCCAAGCGACCGAGCAGTACTTC
TRBV6-5,.,TRBJ2-3,.,CASSSTADTQYF,TGTGCCAGCAGCTCGACAGCGGATACGCAGTATTTT
TRBV5-4,.,TRBJ2-1,TRBD1,CASSGGQGPYNEQFF,TGTGCCAGCAGCGGGGGACAGGGACCCTACAATGAGCAGTTCTTC
TRBV9,.,TRBJ2-3,TRBD1,CASSVETGGASTDTQYF,TGTGCCAGCAGCGTAGAGACAGGGGGCGCCAGCACAGATACGCAGTATTTT
TRBV5-6,.,TRBJ1-5,.,CVGGYVQPQHF,TGTGTAGGCGGATATGTTCAGCCCCAGCATTTT
TRBV2,once,TRBJ1-4,TRBD1,CASSSGQGTNEKLFF,TGTGCCAGCAGTTCCGGACAGGGGACTAATGAAAAACTGTTTTTT
TRBV5-1,.,TRBJ2-3,.,CASSSPDTQYF,TGCGCCAGCAGCTCTCCCGATACGCAGTATTTT
TRBV18,.,TRBJ2-3,.,CASSEQQGGSTDTQYF,TGTGCCAGCTCAGAACAACAGGGCGGGAGCACAGATACGCAGTATTTT
TRBV7-8,.,TRBJ2-7,TRBD1,CASSQDRAAYEQYF,TGTGCCAGCAGCCAGGACAGGGCGGCCTACGAGCAGTACTTC
TRBV28,.,TRBJ2-7,.,CASSWALDTMSYEQYF,TGTGCCAGCAGTTGGGCCCTGGATACCATGTCATACGAGCAGTACTTC
TRBV18,.,TRBJ1-5,TRBD1,CASSPSGTGVNQPQHF,TGTGCCAGCTCACCGTCAGGGACAGGGGTAAATCAGCCCCAGCATTTT
TRBV2,.,TRBJ2-5,.,CASTYQETQYF,TGTGCCAGCACGTACCAAGAGACCCAGTACTTC
TRBV7-8,.,TRBJ2-3,TRBD2,CASSWERGGDTQYF,TGTGCCAGCAGCTGGGAACGGGGGGGGGATACGCAGTATTTT
TRBV7-2,.,TRBJ2-3,TRBD1,CASSRQGASLGDTQYF,TGTGCCAGCAGCAGACAGGGGGCGAGTCTAGGGGATACGCAGTATTTT
TRBV18,.,TRBJ1-6,TRBD1,CARAPRGQGNSPLHF,TGTGCCAGGGCTCCAAGGGGACAGGGGAATTCACCCCTCCACTTT
TRBV7-2,.,TRBJ2-7,.,CASSLVLWAGNEQYF,TGTGCCAGCAGCTTAGTTTTGTGGGCAGGGAACGAGCAGTACTTC
TRBV5-6,few,TRBJ2-1,TRBD2,CASSLYLAGGHNEQFF,TGTGCCAGCAGCTTGTATCTAGCGGGGGGTCACAATGAGCAGTTCTTC
TRBV28,few,TRBJ2-3,TRBD1,CASRLQGADTQYF,TGTGCCAGCAGACTCCAGGGGGCAGATACGCAGTATTTT
TRBV7-8,.,TRBJ2-2,.,CASSPSGVAVFTGELFF,TGTGCCAGCAGCCCCTCAGGGGTTGCTGTGTTTACCGGGGAGCTGTTTTTT
TRBV12-5,few,TRBJ1-6,.,CASGLARGSPLHF,TGTGCTAGTGGTTTGGCCAGGGGCTCACCCCTCCACTTT
TRBV7-9,.,TRBJ2-5,TRBD2,CASSPRLAEQETQYF,TGTGCCAGCAGCCCCCGACTAGCGGAGCAAGAGACCCAGTACTTC
TRBV15,once,TRBJ2-2,.,CATSGENGGYTGELFF,TGTGCCACCAGCGGTGAGAATGGGGGGTACACCGGGGAGCTGTTTTTT
TRBV5-6,.,TRBJ1-3,TRBD1,CASSIGQGSGNTIYF,TGTGCCAGCAGCATCGGACAGGGCTCTGGAAACACCATATATTTT
TRBV7-9,few,TRBJ1-2,TRBD1,CASSLKGAVGYTF,TGTGCCAGCAGCTTAAAGGGGGCGGTTGGCTACACCTTC
TRBV19,.,TRBJ2-1,TRBD1,CASSLTGTVSYNEQFF,TGTGCCAGTAGTCTCACGGGGACAGTATCGTACAATGAGCAGTTCTTC
TRBV7-9,.,TRBJ2-3,.,CASSLGEQGGDTQYF,TGTGCCAGCAGCTTAGGTGAACAAGGAGGAGATACGCAGTATTTT
TRBV15,.,TRBJ2-7,TRBD2,CATSRLAGGPYEQYF,TGTGCCACCAGCAGACTAGCGGGAGGGCCCTACGAGCAGTACTTC
TRBV23-1,few,TRBJ2-3,TRBD2,CASSTSGACTDTQYF,TGCGCCAGCAGCACTAGCGGGGCTTGCACAGATACGCAGTATTTT
TRBV4-1,.,TRBJ2-3,.,CASSLRGYSTDTQYF,TGCGCCAGCAGCCTTAGGGGATACAGCACAGATACGCAGTATTTT
TRBV2,few,TRBJ2-3,TRBD2,CASSEAASGGHTDTQYF,TGTGCCAGCAGTGAAGCGGCTAGCGGGGGGCACACAGATACGCAGTATTTT
TRBV5-1,once,TRBJ2-5,.,CASSLGHVGVGETQYF,TGCGCCAGCAGCTTGGGCCACGTAGGGGTTGGGGAGACCCAGTACTTC
TRBV4-2,.,TRBJ1-6,TRBD1,CASSPDRGVNSPLHF,TGTGCCAGCAGCCCGGACAGGGGAGTAAATTCACCCCTCCACTTT